A selection of T cell receptor beta chains follows, all from one sample in a study of T cell repertoires in cytomegalovirus infection. TCRdb re-analysed the reads in MiXCR, keeping a single row per CDR3 protein. The sample carries over 450,000 distinct CDR3 sequences, 10% to 12% recorded once. The material sequenced was PBMCs. The receptors were sampled from a human donor in good health (CMV status not recorded). Some clones in this sample may be carry-over from other donors' samples. Each CDR3 is given without its conserved first and last residue.

j_call v_call cdr3_aa
TRBJ2-1 TRBV11-2 ASSLRTSGGLEQF
TRBJ1-5 TRBV7-8 ASSLGVQNNQPQH
TRBJ2-7 TRBV27 ASSFTGGNEQY
TRBJ1-1 TRBV25-1 ASSDSPFSPGLLRLNTEAF
TRBJ2-1 TRBV5-4 ASSLRSGHNEQF
TRBJ2-7 TRBV12-3/TRBV12-4 ASSVEHSEQY
TRBJ2-6 TRBV19 ATGLGNVLT
TRBJ2-3 TRBV7-3 ASSLIPGSTDTQY
TRBJ1-2 TRBV7-8 ASSVWADRNYGYT
TRBJ2-7 TRBV5-1 ASSDPSSYEQY
TRBJ2-1 TRBV19 ASSISTASYNEQF
TRBJ2-5 TRBV5-4 ASSAGGDRETQY
TRBJ1-6 TRBV20-1 SARPGTHSYNSPLH
TRBJ1-2 TRBV12-3/TRBV12-4 ASSLTGYYGYT
TRBJ1-5 TRBV19 ASNPDREGSQPQH
TRBJ1-2 TRBV6-5 ASSSKILTGQEIYGYT
TRBJ2-1 TRBV28 ASSSTGGAVNEQF
TRBJ1-5 TRBV23-1 ASSPCPRKDHSNQPQH
TRBJ2-1 TRBV29-1 SVDRVGDNEQF
TRBJ2-7 TRBV7-9 ASSLVSQQYEQY
TRBJ2-5 TRBV3-1 ASSQDTASETQY
TRBJ2-7 TRBV20-1 SAPKGGVTYEQY
TRBJ2-2 TRBV12-3/TRBV12-4 ASSPGSQRTGELF
TRBJ2-2 TRBV7-9 ASSTGLAGLVSGELF
TRBJ1-5 TRBV12-5 ASGLPGAPNQPQH
TRBJ2-7 TRBV5-6 ASSPEPGQSYEQY
TRBJ1-2 TRBV7-8 ASSPHRGRLSPNYGYT
TRBJ2-7 TRBV7-9 ASSFDRSEQY
TRBJ2-2 TRBV20-1 SATSLAGVGSTGELF
TRBJ2-7 TRBV10-1 ASSLGPGSEQY
TRBJ1-3 TRBV5-1 ASSPGQSSGNTIY
TRBJ2-1 TRBV13 ASSLGTKHNEQF
TRBJ2-1 TRBV29-1 SVEPGGVHEQF
TRBJ2-3 TRBV29-1 ICRGASRGRKADTQY
TRBJ1-5 TRBV5-1 ASSLGGMSNQPQH
TRBJ2-2 TRBV19 ASTETSGILNTGELF
TRBJ2-7 TRBV11-2 ASSRDISYDYEQY
TRBJ2-7 TRBV4-1 ASSQSVISYEQY
TRBJ2-2 TRBV7-8 ASSPPPAGELF
TRBJ2-7 TRBV18 ASSLEQTGNEQY
TRBJ1-2 TRBV6-1 ASSERPPVGYT
TRBJ2-1 TRBV12-3/TRBV12-4 ASSPTTSANEQF
TRBJ2-3 TRBV5-1 ASSLAGVRDTQY
TRBJ2-2 TRBV6-1 ASKMLAGANTGELF
TRBJ1-1 TRBV19 ASSIVQAHIQTEAF
TRBJ1-2 TRBV30 AWGQVTNYGYT
TRBJ1-1 TRBV20-1 SARDRGSEAF
TRBJ2-3 TRBV5-1 ASSSSADGGAGGVVDTQY
TRBJ2-7 TRBV11-1 ASSLPEGYEQY
TRBJ2-1 TRBV6-4 ASSPTSGVLNEQF
TRBJ2-7 TRBV20-1 SALAGAPPYEQY
TRBJ2-4 TRBV12-3/TRBV12-4 ASTPGTSPNIQY
TRBJ2-3 TRBV6-1 ASSRERGGLADTQY
TRBJ2-1 TRBV12-3/TRBV12-4 ASSPPSGGPYNKQF
TRBJ2-3 TRBV12-5 ASGSSSGRAGYTNTQY
TRBJ1-4 TRBV12-3/TRBV12-4 ASSHRRQGEKLF
TRBJ2-5 TRBV29-1 GVAGSLETQY
TRBJ1-6 TRBV7-8 ASSSNEGNSPLH
TRBJ1-4 TRBV6-2/TRBV6-3 ASSYRQGREKLF